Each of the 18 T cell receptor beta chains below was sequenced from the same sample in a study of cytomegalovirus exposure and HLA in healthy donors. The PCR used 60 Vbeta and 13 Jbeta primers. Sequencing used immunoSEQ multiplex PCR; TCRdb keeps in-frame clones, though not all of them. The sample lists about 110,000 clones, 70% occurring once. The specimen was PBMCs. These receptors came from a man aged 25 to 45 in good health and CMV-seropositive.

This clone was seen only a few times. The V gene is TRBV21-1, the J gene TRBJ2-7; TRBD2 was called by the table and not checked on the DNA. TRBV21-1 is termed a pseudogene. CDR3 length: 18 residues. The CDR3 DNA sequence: TGTGCCAGCAGCAAAGCGCTTTGGACTAGCGGCTTAAACTACGAGCAGTACGTC. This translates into CASSKALWTSGLNYEQYV.

The DNA of the CDR3 is TGTGCCAGCAGTTTCCAAACTAGCTCGGAGACCCAGTACTTC. It specifies CASSFQTSSETQYF. The gene calls are TRBV27 and TRBJ2-5; D might be TRBD2 (6 bases). Looked up from germline, CDR1 is MNHEY and CDR2 is SMNVEV (reference sequence). With 3 bases removed from V and 5 bases from J, the gap between germline ends came to 13 bases. The CDR3 extends over 14 amino acids.

The CDR3 DNA reads TGTGCCAGCAGTGAAGCCCTAGGGGGTCATAACTATGGCTACACCTTC. Residues: CASSEALGGHNYGYTF. The rearrangement joins TRBV6-1 to TRBJ1-2, with TRBD1 as a possible D gene (6 bases). CDR1 is MNHNS, CDR2 SASEGT, per germline. There are 16 residues in the CDR3. Trimming took off 0 bases at V and 1 base at J, with 12 bases between the two ends.

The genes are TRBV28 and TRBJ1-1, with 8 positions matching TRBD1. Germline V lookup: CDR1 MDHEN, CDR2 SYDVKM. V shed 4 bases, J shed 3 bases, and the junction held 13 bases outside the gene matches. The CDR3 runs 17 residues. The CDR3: CASSSSSQGADDTEAFF. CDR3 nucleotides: TGTGCCAGCAGTTCAAGTTCTCAGGGGGCGGATGACACTGAAGCTTTCTTT.

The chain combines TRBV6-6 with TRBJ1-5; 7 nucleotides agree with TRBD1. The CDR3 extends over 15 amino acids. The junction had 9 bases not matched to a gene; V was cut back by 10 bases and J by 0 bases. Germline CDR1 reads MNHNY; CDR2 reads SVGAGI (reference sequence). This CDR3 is CATLPGGYSNQPQHF. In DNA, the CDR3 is TGTGCCACCCTCCCAGGGGGATATAGCAATCAGCCCCAGCATTTT.

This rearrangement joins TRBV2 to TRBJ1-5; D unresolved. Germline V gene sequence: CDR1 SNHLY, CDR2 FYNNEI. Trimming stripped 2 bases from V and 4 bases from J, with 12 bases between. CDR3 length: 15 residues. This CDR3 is CASSENPSGNQPQHF. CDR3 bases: TGTGCCAGCAGTGAAAACCCTTCCGGGAATCAGCCCCAGCATTTT.

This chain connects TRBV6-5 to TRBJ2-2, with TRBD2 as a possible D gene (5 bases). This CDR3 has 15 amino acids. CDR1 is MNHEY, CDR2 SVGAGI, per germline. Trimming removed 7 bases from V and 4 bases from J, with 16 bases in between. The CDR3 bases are TGTGCCAGCAAGCCCACTAGGACCGGCACCGGGGAGCTGTTTTTT. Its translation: CASKPTRTGTGELFF.

DNA of the CDR3: TGTGCCAGCAGCCCAGCGGGAGATAGCACAGATACGCAGTATTTT. It codes for CASSPAGDSTDTQYF. V usage is TRBV7-3 and J usage is TRBJ2-3; TRBD2 matches at 8 bases. There are 15 residues in the CDR3. J lost 0 bases, V lost 5 bases, and 4 bases had no gene match. Germline V gene data show CDR1 as SGHTA and CDR2 as FQGTGA. Using reference TRBV7-3 and TRBJ2-3 for the parts outside the CDR3, the full variable domain is GAGVSQTPSNKVTEKGKYVELRCDPISGHTALYWYRQSLGQGPEFLIYFQGTGAADDSGLPNDRFFAVRPEGSVSTLKIQRTERGDSAVYLCASSPAGDSTDTQYFGPGTRLTVL.

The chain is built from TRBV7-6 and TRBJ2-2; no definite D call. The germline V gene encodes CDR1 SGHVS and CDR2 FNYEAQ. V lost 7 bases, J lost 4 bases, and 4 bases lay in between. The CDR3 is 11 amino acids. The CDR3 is CASIGTGELFF. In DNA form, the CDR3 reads TGTGCCAGCATCGGCACCGGGGAGCTGTTTTTT.

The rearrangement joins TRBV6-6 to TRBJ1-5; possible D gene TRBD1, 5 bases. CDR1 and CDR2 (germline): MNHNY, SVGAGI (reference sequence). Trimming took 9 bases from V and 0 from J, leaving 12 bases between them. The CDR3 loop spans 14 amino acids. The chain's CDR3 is CASVQGYSNQPQHF. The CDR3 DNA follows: TGTGCCAGTGTCCAGGGATATAGCAATCAGCCCCAGCATTTT.

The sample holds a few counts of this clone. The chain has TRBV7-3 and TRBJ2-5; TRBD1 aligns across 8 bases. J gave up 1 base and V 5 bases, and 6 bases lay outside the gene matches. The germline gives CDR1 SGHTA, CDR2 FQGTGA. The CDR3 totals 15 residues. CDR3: CASSQQGGGQETQYF. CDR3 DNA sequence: TGTGCCAGCAGCCAACAGGGGGGTGGCCAAGAGACCCAGTACTTC.

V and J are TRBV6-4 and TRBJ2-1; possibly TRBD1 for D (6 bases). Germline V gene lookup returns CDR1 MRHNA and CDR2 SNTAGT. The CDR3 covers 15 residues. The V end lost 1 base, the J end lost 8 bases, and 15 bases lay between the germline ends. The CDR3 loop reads CASSDLGQGSDEQFF. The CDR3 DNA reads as TGTGCCAGCAGTGACTTGGGGCAGGGGAGCGATGAGCAGTTCTTC.

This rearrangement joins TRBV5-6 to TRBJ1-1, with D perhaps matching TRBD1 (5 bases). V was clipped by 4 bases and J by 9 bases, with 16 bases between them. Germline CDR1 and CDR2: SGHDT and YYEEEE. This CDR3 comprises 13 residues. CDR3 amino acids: CASSLKEGTKAFF. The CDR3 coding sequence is TGTGCCAGCAGCCTCAAGGAGGGGACTAAAGCTTTCTTT.

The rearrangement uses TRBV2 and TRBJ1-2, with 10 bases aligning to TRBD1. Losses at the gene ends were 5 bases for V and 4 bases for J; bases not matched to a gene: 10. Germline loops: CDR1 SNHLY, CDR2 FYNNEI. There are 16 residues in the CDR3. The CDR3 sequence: CASSRQGAKVAYGYTF. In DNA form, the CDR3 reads TGTGCCAGCAGTAGACAGGGGGCGAAGGTGGCCTATGGCTACACCTTC.

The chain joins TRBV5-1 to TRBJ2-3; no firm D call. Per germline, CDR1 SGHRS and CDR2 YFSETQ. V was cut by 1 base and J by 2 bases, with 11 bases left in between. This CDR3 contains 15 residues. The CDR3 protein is CASSLLPQSTDTQYF. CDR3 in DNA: TGCGCCAGCAGCTTGTTGCCACAGTCCACAGATACGCAGTATTTT.

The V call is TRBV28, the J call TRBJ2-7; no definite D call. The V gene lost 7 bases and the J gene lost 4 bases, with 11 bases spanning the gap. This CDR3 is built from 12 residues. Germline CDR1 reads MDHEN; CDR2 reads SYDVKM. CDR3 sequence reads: CASTTPSYEQYF. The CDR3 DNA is TGTGCCAGCACCACTCCGTCATACGAGCAGTACTTC.

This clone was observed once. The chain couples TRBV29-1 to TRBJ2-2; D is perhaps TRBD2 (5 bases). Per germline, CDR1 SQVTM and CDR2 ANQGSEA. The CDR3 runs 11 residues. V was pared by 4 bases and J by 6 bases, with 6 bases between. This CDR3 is CSVVGAGELFF. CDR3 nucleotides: TGCAGCGTTGTGGGAGCCGGGGAGCTGTTTTTT.

The CDR3 sequence is CASSAGTSGPPGELFF. As DNA, the CDR3 is TGTGCCAGCTCAGCCGGGACTAGCGGACCCCCCGGGGAGCTGTTTTTT. The gene calls are TRBV18 and TRBJ2-2; 11 bases map to TRBD2. CDR3 length equals 16 residues. The germline CDR1 and CDR2 sequences are KGHSH and LQKENI. Trimming took 5 bases from V and 6 from J; bases not matched to a gene: 8.